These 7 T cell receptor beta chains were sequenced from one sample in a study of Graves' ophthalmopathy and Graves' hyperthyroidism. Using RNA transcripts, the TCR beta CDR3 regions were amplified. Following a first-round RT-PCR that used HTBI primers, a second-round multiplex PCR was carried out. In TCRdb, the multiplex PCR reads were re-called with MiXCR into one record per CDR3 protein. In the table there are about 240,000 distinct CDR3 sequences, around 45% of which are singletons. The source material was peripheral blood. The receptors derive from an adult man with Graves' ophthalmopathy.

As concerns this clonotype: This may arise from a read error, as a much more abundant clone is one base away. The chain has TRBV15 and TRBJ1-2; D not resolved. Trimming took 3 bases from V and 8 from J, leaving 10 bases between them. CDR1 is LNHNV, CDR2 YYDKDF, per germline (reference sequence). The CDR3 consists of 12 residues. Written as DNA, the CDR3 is TGTGCCACCAGCAGCCCCTTGGAGGGCTACACCTTC. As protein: CATSSPLEGYTF.

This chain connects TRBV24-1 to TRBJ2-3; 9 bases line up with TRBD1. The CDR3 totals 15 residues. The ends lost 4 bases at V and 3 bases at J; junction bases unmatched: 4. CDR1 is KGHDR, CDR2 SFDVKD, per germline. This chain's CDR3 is CATSDGQGKTDTQYF. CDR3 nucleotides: TGTGCCACCAGTGACGGACAGGGGAAAACAGATACGCAGTATTTT.

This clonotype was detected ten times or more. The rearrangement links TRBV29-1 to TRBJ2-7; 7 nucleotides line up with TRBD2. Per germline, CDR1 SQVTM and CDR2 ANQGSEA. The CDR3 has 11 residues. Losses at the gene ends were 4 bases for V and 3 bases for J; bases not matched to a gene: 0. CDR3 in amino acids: CSVGGGYEQYF. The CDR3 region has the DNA TGCAGCGTTGGGGGGGGCTACGAGCAGTACTTC.

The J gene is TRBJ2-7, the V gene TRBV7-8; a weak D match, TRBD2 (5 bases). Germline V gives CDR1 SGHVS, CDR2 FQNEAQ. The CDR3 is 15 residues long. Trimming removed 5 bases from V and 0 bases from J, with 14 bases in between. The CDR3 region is CASSVEVGSSYEQYF. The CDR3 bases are TGTGCCAGCAGCGTAGAGGTAGGGAGCTCCTACGAGCAGTACTTC.

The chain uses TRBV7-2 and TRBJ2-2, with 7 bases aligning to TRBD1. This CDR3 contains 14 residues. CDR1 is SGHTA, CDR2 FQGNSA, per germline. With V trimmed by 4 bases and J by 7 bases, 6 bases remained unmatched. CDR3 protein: CASSSYRGNGELFF. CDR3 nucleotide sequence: TGTGCCAGCAGCTCCTACAGGGGTAACGGGGAGCTGTTTTTT.

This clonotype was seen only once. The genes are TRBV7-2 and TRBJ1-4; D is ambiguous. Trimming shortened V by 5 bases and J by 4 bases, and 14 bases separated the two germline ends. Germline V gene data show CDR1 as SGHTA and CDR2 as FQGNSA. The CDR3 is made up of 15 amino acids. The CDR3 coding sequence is TGTGCCAGCAGCAGAATGGACGGAATTAATGAAAAACTGTTTTTT. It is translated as CASSRMDGINEKLFF.

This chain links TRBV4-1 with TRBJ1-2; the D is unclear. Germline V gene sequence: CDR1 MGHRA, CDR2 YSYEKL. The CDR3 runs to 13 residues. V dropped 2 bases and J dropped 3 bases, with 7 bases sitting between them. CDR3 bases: TGCGCCAGCAGCCAACTCCACGACTATGGCTACACCTTC. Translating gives CASSQLHDYGYTF.